This T cell receptor beta chain was identified during a study of radiotherapy plus CTLA-4 blockade in lung cancer (dated by TCRdb to the late 2010s). Describing the broader study: Objective responses were observed in 15% to 20% of enrolled patients, and disease control was achieved in about 32%. The paper's findings and limits, for the study overall: After treatment with radiotherapy and ipilimumab, TCR clones that originated in tumors expanded in peripheral blood. The strongest predictors of response, as reported, were early dynamic changes in blood T cell clones along with a rise in serum interferon-beta after radiation.

V is pared back by 0 bases and J by 4 bases, with 10 bases lying between the germline termini. Based on the germline V gene, the CDR1 and CDR2 sequences are SGHRS and YFSETQ. The CDR3 numbers 14 residues from cysteine through phenylalanine. Only the CDR3 region is kept as DNA, spanning 42 bases read in frame from base 1. The study tested focal radiation therapy combined with CTLA-4 blockade (ipilimumab) in patients with chemo-refractory metastatic non-small-cell lung cancer. As concerns this clone: Its recognized antigen is unknown. Base qualities are not provided; no much larger clone lies one nucleotide away.

Library preparation used the immunoSEQ multiplex PCR assay. TCRdb obtained this table from immuneACCESS and retained in-frame rearrangements with V and J assigned. These tables miss some clones; where compared with another copy, unresolved V genes account for less than half of the shortfall, and the remainder is unexplained. This sample has some 12,000 clones in its table, and roughly 80% of those were observed once. Clones ranked in the top ten supply 25% to 35% of the sample. Recombination joined TRBV5-1 with TRBJ1-2; the D gene is not confidently resolved. This clonotype originated in a human donor with non-small cell lung cancer that progressed on radiotherapy plus ipilimumab. The sequences come from peripheral blood, collected from a patient treated with radiotherapy plus ipilimumab. The CDR3 here reads CASSLGGNLYGYTF. The DNA sequence follows: TGCGCCAGCAGCTTGGGGGGAAATCTCTATGGCTACACCTTC.